The entry below gives a single T cell receptor beta chain sequence along with its context. Its antigen is still unknown. Assay used: immunoSEQ multiplex PCR; TCRdb lists only in-frame clones, some missing. This sample has hundreds of thousands of clones, with 75% to 90% found just once. The treatment: some 20 received Ad26.COV2.S at low or high dose, single or two shots; roughly 5 received placebo; per-sample allocation not given. Collection of the samples took place on day 63 after the first injection of vaccine or placebo. The data belong to a study of Ad26.COV2.S vaccination and SARS-CoV-2 variants. Study at large: Dosing was one shot or two shots 56 days apart.

The CDR3 runs 15 residues. From germline, CDR1 is MGHRA and CDR2 YSYEKL. Trimming removed 1 base from V and 5 bases from J; junction bases left unmatched: 5. Study-wide points: Substantial breadth was reported for post-vaccination spike-specific CD8+ and CD4+ T cells.

The sample here was peripheral blood, taken in a trial of Ad26.COV2.S vaccine versus placebo. The receptor was isolated from a person aged 18-65 years who received the Ad26.COV2.S COVID-19 vaccine or a placebo. The rearrangement joins TRBV4-1 to TRBJ2-5; 9 positions agree with TRBD1. CDR3 DNA: TGCGCCAGCAGCCAAGGGGACAGGGTCGGGGAGACCCAGTACTTC. Protein: CASSQGDRVGETQYF.